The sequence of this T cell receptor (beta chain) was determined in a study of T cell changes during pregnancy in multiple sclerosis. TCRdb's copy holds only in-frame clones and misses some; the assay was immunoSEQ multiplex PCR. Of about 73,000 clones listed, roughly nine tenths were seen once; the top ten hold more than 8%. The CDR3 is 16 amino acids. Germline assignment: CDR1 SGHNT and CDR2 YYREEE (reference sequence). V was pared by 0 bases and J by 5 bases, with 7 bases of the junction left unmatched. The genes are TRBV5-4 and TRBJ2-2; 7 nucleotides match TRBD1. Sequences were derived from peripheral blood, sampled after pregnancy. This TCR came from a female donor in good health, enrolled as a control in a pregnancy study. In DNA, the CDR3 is TGTGCCAGCAGCTTGGCCCGGGACAGACGAACCGGGGAGCTGTTTTTT. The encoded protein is CASSLARDRRTGELFF.